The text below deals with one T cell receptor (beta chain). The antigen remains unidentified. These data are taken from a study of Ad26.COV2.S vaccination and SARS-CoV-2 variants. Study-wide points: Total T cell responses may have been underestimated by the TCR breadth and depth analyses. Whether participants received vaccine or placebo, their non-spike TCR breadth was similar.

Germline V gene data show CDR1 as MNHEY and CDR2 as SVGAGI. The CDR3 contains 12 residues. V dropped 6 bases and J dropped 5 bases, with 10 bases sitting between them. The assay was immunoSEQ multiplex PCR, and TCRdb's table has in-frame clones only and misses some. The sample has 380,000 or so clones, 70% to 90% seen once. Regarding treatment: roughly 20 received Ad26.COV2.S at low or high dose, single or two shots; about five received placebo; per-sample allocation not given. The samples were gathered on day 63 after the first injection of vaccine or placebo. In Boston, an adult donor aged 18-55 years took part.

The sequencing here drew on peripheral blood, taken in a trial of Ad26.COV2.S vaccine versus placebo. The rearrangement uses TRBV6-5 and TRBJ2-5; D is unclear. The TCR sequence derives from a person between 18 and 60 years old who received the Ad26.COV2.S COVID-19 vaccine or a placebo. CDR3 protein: CASSRIRETQYF. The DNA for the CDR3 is TGTGCCAGCAGCAGAATACGGGAGACCCAGTACTTC.